Listed below are T cell receptor beta chains from one sample, sequenced in a study of regulatory and conventional T cells in breast cancer. TCRdb redid the calling of the PCR reads with MiXCR, one entry per CDR3 protein. The profile covers 15,000 to 20,000 distinct CDR3 sequences, with 30% to 35% appearing a single time and approximately 1.6% taken by the ten largest. The sequenced sample consisted of conventional T cells from blood. These receptors all stem from a female donor in good health. Each CDR3 is given with its conserved first and last residue. D genes are given only for firm matches. Rows give clone size only sometimes, using once, few, many, or a class for an expanded clone.

d_call | j_call | cdr3_length | v_call | clone_size | cdr3_nt | cdr3_aa
- | TRBJ2-5 | 15 | TRBV4-3 | - | TGCGCCAGCAGCCAAGTATTTGCAGAACAAGAGACCCAGTACTTC | CASSQVFAEQETQYF
- | TRBJ2-3 | 16 | TRBV7-9 | few | TGTGCCAGCAGCTTTCCCCTTACGGCAGGCACAGATACGCAGTATTTT | CASSFPLTAGTDTQYF
TRBD1 | TRBJ2-3 | 14 | TRBV5-1 | few | TGCGCCAGCGCGACAGGGAGCGACGCAGATACGCAGTATTTT | CASATGSDADTQYF
TRBD1 | TRBJ1-2 | 16 | TRBV27 | - | TGTGCCAGCGCACTGGGAGGACAGGGGTCGGTCTATGGCTACACCTTC | CASALGGQGSVYGYTF
- | TRBJ1-1 | 14 | TRBV7-6 | - | TGTGCCAGCAGCTTAGCAGGGGTGAACACTGAAGCTTTCTTT | CASSLAGVNTEAFF
- | TRBJ1-1 | 14 | TRBV4-2 | few | TGTGCCAGCAGCCAAGAAACCGGGCAAGTGGAAGCTTTCTTT | CASSQETGQVEAFF
- | TRBJ2-2 | 15 | TRBV6-2/TRBV6-3 | once | TGTGCCAGCAGTTATTTACGACGCGACACCGGGAAGCTGTTTTTT | CASSYLRRDTGKLFF
TRBD2 | TRBJ2-7 | 16 | TRBV6-5 | few | TGTGCCAGCAGTTCCCGGACTAGCGGGAGCTGGTACGAGCAGTACTTC | CASSSRTSGSWYEQYF
TRBD2 | TRBJ2-1 | 17 | TRBV7-2 | few | TGTGCCAGCAGCCGGGGGACTAGCGGGAGTAGGTTCAATGAGCAGTTCTTC | CASSRGTSGSRFNEQFF
- | TRBJ1-6 | 12 | TRBV6-1 | - | TGTGCCAGCTTAGACTATAATTCACCCCTCCACTTT | CASLDYNSPLHF
- | TRBJ2-7 | 15 | TRBV7-9 | few | TGTGCCAGCAGCTTAGGAGACTCATCGGGTTACGAGCAGTACTTC | CASSLGDSSGYEQYF
- | TRBJ1-1 | 15 | TRBV6-2/TRBV6-3 | - | TGTGCCAGCACTTACGGGGGGCGGCTCGGCACTGAAGCTTTCTTT | CASTYGGRLGTEAFF
- | TRBJ1-6 | 15 | TRBV5-1 | - | TGTGCCAGCAGCTTTGCGGACGCAGGCAATTCACCCCTCCACTTT | CASSFADAGNSPLHF
- | TRBJ2-5 | 13 | TRBV12-3/TRBV12-4 | medium-sized | TGTGCCAGCAGTTTAGAGGTCGGGGAGACCCAGTACTTC | CASSLEVGETQYF
- | TRBJ2-7 | 14 | TRBV12-3/TRBV12-4 | once | TGTGCCAGCAGTTTACGAGGGACTTCCTACGAGCAGTACTTC | CASSLRGTSYEQYF
- | TRBJ1-1 | 12 | TRBV5-1 | many | TGCGCCAGCAGACAGGGGAACACTGAAGCTTTCTTT | CASRQGNTEAFF
- | TRBJ1-1 | 15 | TRBV7-9 | once | TGTGCCAGCAGCTCGGGTGGGCAGGGGACCACTGAAGCTTTCTTT | CASSSGGQGTTEAFF
TRBD1 | TRBJ2-7 | 15 | TRBV18 | many | TGTGCCAGCTCATCAAACGGACAGGTTGGGTACGAGCAGTACTTC | CASSSNGQVGYEQYF
- | TRBJ2-2 | 16 | TRBV5-5 | - | TGTGCCAGCAGCCTTATTCCGGGACAGAACACCGGGGAGCTGTTTTTT | CASSLIPGQNTGELFF
- | TRBJ2-7 | 15 | TRBV28 | - | TGTGCCAGCAGTTTACCCCCCCAGAACCCGAGCGAGCAGTACTTC | CASSLPPQNPSEQYF
TRBD2 | TRBJ2-4 | 18 | TRBV20-1 | medium-sized | TGCAGTGCTAGATCGGGACTAGCGGGAACTTCGTCCAAAAACATTCAGTACTTC | CSARSGLAGTSSKNIQYF
- | TRBJ2-1 | 13 | TRBV20-1 | - | TGCAGTGCTAGAGCGGGCTCCTACAATGAGCAGTTCTTC | CSARAGSYNEQFF
- | TRBJ2-3 | 17 | TRBV4-2 | - | TGTGCCAGCAGCCAAGGGGAGAGTGGACCTAGCACAGGTACGCAGTATTTT | CASSQGESGPSTGTQYF
TRBD1 | TRBJ2-5 | 16 | TRBV7-2 | medium-sized | TGTGCCAGCAGCTTAGAGCCGTACAGGGGGTTGAAGACCCAGTACTTC | CASSLEPYRGLKTQYF
TRBD1 | TRBJ2-3 | 18 | TRBV12-5 | - | TGTGCTAGTGGTTTGGTCCCCACGCCGGGACAGGGAACAGATACGCAGTATTTT | CASGLVPTPGQGTDTQYF
TRBD1 | TRBJ1-3 | 15 | TRBV10-3 | few | TGTGCCATCAGTGAGAACTCAGGGGGCTACGACACCATATATTTT | CAISENSGGYDTIYF